The text below deals with one T cell receptor beta chain. The CDR3 is 14 amino acids. Trimming removed 6 bases at V and 2 bases at J, with 13 bases between. The germline gives CDR1 LGHDT, CDR2 YNNKEL (reference sequence). The protocol was immunoSEQ multiplex PCR, while the TCRdb copy is restricted to in-frame clones and leaves out a portion. Of fewer than 150,000 clones listed, under 85% were seen once; the top ten hold more than 15%. The study recruited people aged 18 to 89 years across roughly 23 US areas. Symptom resolution, clearance, or two negative PCRs marked donors in Cohort 3 as recovered. The data were taken from a study of blood T cell repertoires in COVID-19. Turning to the study itself: The analysed material was cDNA or gDNA that came from T cells, B-cell-depleted T cells, or PBMCs.

The sample was PBMCs or T cells enriched from blood (not recorded which). The J gene is TRBJ2-5, the V gene TRBV3-1 (or the pseudogene TRBV3-2); a possible D gene is TRBD2 (5 bases). The TCR originated in a man aged 25 to 45 who had recovered from COVID-19. The CDR3 coding sequence is TGTGCCAGCAGTACCTCCGGGGAACAAGAGACCCAGTACTTC. This codes for CASSTSGEQETQYF.